This T cell receptor (beta chain) came from a study of blood T cells in healthy people across ages. On the study more broadly: About one barcoded TCR beta cDNA was captured per two T cells. Findings of the study overall: Among long-lived donors, naive CD4+ cells were more numerous and diversity higher than in aged donors. Strong correlation existed between TCR beta diversity and naive T cell percentage.

Germline trimming cut 0 bases from V and 4 bases from J; bases unmatched to any gene: 11. The CDR3 length is 17 residues. Germline loops: CDR1 SEHNR, CDR2 FQNEAQ (reference sequence). About this clonotype: Its specificity is not known.

Primers used in a second PCR of roughly 6 to 12 cycles were a sample-barcoded 5' primer and a J-beta primer mix. TCRdb independently ran MiXCR on the 5' RACE reads; one entry per CDR3 protein. There are about 1.1 million distinct CDR3 sequences in the sample; more than 30% occur only once, and approximately 14% lies in the top ten. The chain employs TRBV7-9 and TRBJ1-1; 7 nucleotides match TRBD1. The sequence derives from a man aged 18 to 29 in good health. The source material was blood. CDR3 nucleotide sequence: TGTGCCAGCAGCTTAGCGAGGGGGCGAGACTTTGGCACTGAAGCTTTCTTT. Translation: CASSLARGRDFGTEAFF.